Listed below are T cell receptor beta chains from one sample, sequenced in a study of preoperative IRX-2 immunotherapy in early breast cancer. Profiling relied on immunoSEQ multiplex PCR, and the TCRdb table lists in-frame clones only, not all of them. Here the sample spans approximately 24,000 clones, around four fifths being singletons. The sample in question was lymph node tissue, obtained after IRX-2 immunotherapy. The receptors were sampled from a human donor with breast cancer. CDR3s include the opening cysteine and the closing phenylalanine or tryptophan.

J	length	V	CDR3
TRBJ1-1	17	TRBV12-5	CASGLVGVEALNTEAFF
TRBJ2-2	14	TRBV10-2	CASSERKFTGELFF
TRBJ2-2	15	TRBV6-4	CASSALGGNTGELFF
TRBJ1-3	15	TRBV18	CASSRGAASGNTIYF
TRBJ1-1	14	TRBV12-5	CASGLPYWDTEAFF
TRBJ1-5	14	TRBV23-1	CASSHKRQNQPQHF
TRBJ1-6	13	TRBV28	CASSSGQGSPLHF
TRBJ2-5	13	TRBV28	CASRLSGEETQYF
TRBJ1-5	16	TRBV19	CASSINRGSSNQPQHF
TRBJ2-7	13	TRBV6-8	CASSYSPSYEQYF
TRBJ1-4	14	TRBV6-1	CASSEGTARRELFF